The 17 T cell receptor beta chains reported below all come from one sample, sequenced in a study of blood T cell repertoires in COVID-19. The table came from immunoSEQ multiplex PCR; TCRdb's copy has only in-frame clones and leaves some out. The data contain roughly 250,000 clones, 84% of them singletons. The material sequenced was peripheral blood. Every receptor here comes from a man in his fifties with active or convalescent COVID-19.

V is TRBV3-1 (or the pseudogene TRBV3-2) and J is TRBJ2-1, with 15 bases aligning to TRBD2. The ends lost 0 bases at V and 2 bases at J; junction bases unmatched: 2. CDR1 is LGHDT and CDR2 is YNNKEL in the germline V gene (reference sequence). The CDR3 contains 18 residues. CDR3 DNA: TGTGCCAGCAGCCAAGAGGGACTAGCGGGGGGAACCTACAATGAGCAGTTCTTC. This encodes CASSQEGLAGGTYNEQFF.

For the CDR3, the DNA is TGTGCCAGTAGTATCATGACAGGGGGCGCCTACGAGCAGTACTTC. The encoded protein is CASSIMTGGAYEQYF. The J gene is TRBJ2-7, the V gene TRBV19; 10 bases line up with TRBD1. CDR1 and CDR2 (germline): LNHDA, SQIVND (reference sequence). The CDR3 has 15 residues. V lost 3 bases and J lost 2; bases outside the gene matches: 4.

The V and J genes are TRBV5-1 and TRBJ2-3, with no clear D. The germline V gene encodes CDR1 SGHRS and CDR2 YFSETQ. The CDR3 spans 15 residues. Between the trimmed V and J ends, which lost 3 bases and 4 bases, there was a span of 15 bases. CDR3 amino acids: CASSSHPRQPDTQYF. CDR3 in DNA: TGCGCCAGCAGCTCACACCCCAGGCAGCCAGATACGCAGTATTTT.

The chain recombines TRBV2 with TRBJ1-2; tentatively, D is TRBD1 (6 bases). Germline lookup yields CDR1 SNHLY and CDR2 FYNNEI. Trimming removed 4 bases from V and 2 bases from J, with 11 bases in between. The CDR3 is 14 residues long. For the CDR3, the DNA is TGTGCCAGCAGTGGGGGACACAGAAACTATGGCTACACCTTC. Translated: CASSGGHRNYGYTF.

This rearrangement joins TRBV7-9 to TRBJ1-4; the match to TRBD1 covers 8 bases. V shed 5 bases, J shed 8 bases, and the junction held 13 bases outside the gene matches. Germline lookup yields CDR1 SEHNR and CDR2 FQNEAQ (reference sequence). CDR3 length: 16 amino acids. The CDR3 sequence: CASSRGTGAVIEKLFF. DNA of the CDR3: TGTGCCAGCAGCAGAGGGACAGGCGCAGTGATAGAAAAACTGTTTTTT.

This clone has just a few counts. The chain employs TRBV30 and TRBJ1-3; D is unclear. Germline-derived CDR1 and CDR2 are GTSNPN and SVGIG (reference sequence). Trimming removed 0 bases from V and 7 bases from J, with 13 bases in between. The CDR3 covers 14 residues. The CDR3 spells CAWSVSGRGNTIYF. In DNA, the CDR3 is TGTGCCTGGAGTGTATCGGGGAGAGGGAACACCATATATTTT. Complete variable domain (other parts from reference TRBV30 and TRBJ1-3): SQTIHQWPATLVQPVGSPLSLECTVEGTSNPNLYWYRQAAGRGLQLLFYSVGIGQISSEVPQNLSASRPQDRQFILSSKKLLLSDSGFYLCAWSVSGRGNTIYFGEGSWLTVV.

This chain uses TRBV5-1 with TRBJ2-5; 14 bases match TRBD2. Trimming took 0 bases from V and 3 from J; bases not matched to a gene: 4. There are 17 residues in the CDR3. CDR1 is SGHRS, CDR2 YFSETQ, per germline. Here the CDR3 reads CASSLGLAGGHKETQYF. The CDR3 region has the DNA TGCGCCAGCAGCTTGGGACTAGCGGGGGGGCATAAAGAGACCCAGTACTTC.

This sequence joins TRBV20-1 and TRBJ1-2; 7 bases agree with TRBD1. The germline V gene has CDR1 DFQATT and CDR2 SNEGSKA (reference sequence). V lost 3 bases, J lost 8 bases, and 12 bases stayed unmatched. This CDR3 is built from 14 residues. This chain's CDR3 is CSASHRQGVIGYTF. The CDR3, as DNA: TGCAGTGCTAGTCATCGGCAGGGGGTAATAGGCTACACCTTC.

Here the CDR3 reads CASSDPTGQGPQHF. The CDR3 DNA reads TGTGCCAGCAGTGATCCGACAGGGCAAGGCCCCCAGCATTTT. The chain couples TRBV2 to TRBJ1-5; 7 nucleotides match TRBD1. This CDR3 has 14 amino acids. V lost 3 bases, J lost 10 bases, and 9 bases stayed unmatched. CDR1 is SNHLY, CDR2 FYNNEI, per germline.

The CDR3 coding sequence is TGTGCCAGCAGCCCCCTTGAGGAGGATTGGAGATATGGCTACACCTTC. It translates to CASSPLEEDWRYGYTF. This rearrangement joins TRBV5-6 to TRBJ1-2; the D is unclear. This CDR3 has 16 residues. Germline values: CDR1 SGHDT, CDR2 YYEEEE. V gave up 4 bases and J gave up 5 bases, with 21 bases separating them.

The chain couples TRBV10-3 to TRBJ2-7; possibly TRBD1 for D (6 bases). The V gene lost 6 bases and the J gene lost 5 bases, with 11 bases spanning the gap. The germline gives CDR1 ENHRY, CDR2 SYGVKD. CDR3 length: 12 amino acids. The CDR3 DNA sequence: TGTGCCATCAGGCAGGGGTCCGACGAGCAGTACTTC. Its protein is CAIRQGSDEQYF.

The gene calls are TRBV9 and TRBJ2-1; maybe TRBD1 (6 bases). CDR3 length: 14 residues. The germline V gene encodes CDR1 SGDLS and CDR2 YYNGEE. Trimming stripped 7 bases from V and 5 bases from J, with 16 bases between. The CDR3 DNA is TGTGCCAGCTCACCGGGACAAGCCGACAATGAGCAGTTCTTC. Protein product: CASSPGQADNEQFF. The whole variable domain, remainder taken from reference TRBV9 and TRBJ2-1, is DSGVTQTPKHLITATGQRVTLRCSPRSGDLSVYWYQQSLDQGLQFLIQYYNGEERAKGNILERFSAQQFPDLHSELNLSSLELGDSALYFCASSPGQADNEQFFGPGTRLTVL.

This clone was seen a handful of times. The rearrangement joins TRBV19 to TRBJ1-3; TRBD1 matches at 8 bases. With 4 bases clipped from V and 0 bases from J, the junction kept 5 bases outside the gene matches. CDR1 is LNHDA, CDR2 SQIVND, per germline (reference sequence). CDR3 length: 16 amino acids. The CDR3 DNA is TGTGCCAGTAGTACCCGGGACAGGACCTCTGGAAACACCATATATTTT. Its translation is CASSTRDRTSGNTIYF. The entire variable domain, with the rest obtained from reference TRBV19 and TRBJ1-3, is as follows: DGGITQSPKYLFRKEGQNVTLSCEQNLNHDAMYWYRQDPGQGLRLIYYSQIVNDFQKGDIAEGYSVSREKKESFPLTVTSAQKNPTAFYLCASSTRDRTSGNTIYFGEGSWLTVV.

The V and J genes are TRBV28 and TRBJ1-1; D is unresolved. Trimming shortened V by 2 bases and J by 1 base, and 8 bases separated the two germline ends. The CDR3 length is 14 residues. Germline V gene sequence: CDR1 MDHEN, CDR2 SYDVKM. In nucleotides, the CDR3 is TGTGCCAGCAGTTTAAGGAGGCAGAACACTGAAGCTTTCTTT. The encoded protein is CASSLRRQNTEAFF.

This chain connects TRBV20-1 to TRBJ1-1; possibly TRBD1 for D (5 bases). This CDR3 spans 17 amino acids. The ends were cut back, 3 bases at V and 2 bases at J, with 22 bases in the middle. The germline V gene has CDR1 DFQATT and CDR2 SNEGSKA (reference sequence). This chain's CDR3 is CSASRFGRGFVNTEAFF. As DNA, the CDR3 is TGCAGTGCTAGTCGCTTCGGGCGGGGGTTTGTCAACACTGAAGCTTTCTTT.

The V and J genes are TRBV3-1 (or the pseudogene TRBV3-2) and TRBJ1-4; 9 bases match TRBD1. Germline CDR1 reads LGHDT; CDR2 reads YNNKEL (reference sequence). This CDR3 comprises 15 residues. Trimming took 4 bases from V and 6 from J; bases not matched to a gene: 6. This chain's CDR3 is CASSLPGQGDEKLFF. The CDR3 region has the DNA TGTGCCAGCAGCCTGCCGGGACAGGGTGATGAAAAACTGTTTTTT.

The chain recombines TRBV6-6 with TRBJ2-3; TRBD2 matches at 9 bases. The trim removed 6 bases at V and 1 base at J, leaving 2 bases unmatched. The length of the CDR3 is 14 residues. CDR1 MNHNY and CDR2 SVGAGI come from the germline V gene (reference sequence). The CDR3 here is CASRIAGGTDTQYF. CDR3 nucleotides: TGTGCCAGCAGGATAGCGGGGGGCACAGATACGCAGTATTTT.